This is a list of T cell receptor beta chains from one sample in a study of blood T cell repertoires in COVID-19. TCRdb's copy holds only in-frame clones and misses some; the assay was immunoSEQ multiplex PCR. The sample includes about 350,000 clones, approximately 88% of them seen just once. Sequenced: peripheral blood. The receptors come from a young man with COVID-19, enrolled during active disease. Each CDR3 is given with its conserved first and last residue. A D gene is named only where the DNA matches it firmly. Rows give clone size only sometimes, using once, few, many, or a class for an expanded clone.

.	TRBJ2-5	TRBV19	.	TGTGCCAGTAGTATATCGGACAACCAAGAGACCCAGTACTTC	CASSISDNQETQYF
.	TRBJ2-1	TRBV19	.	TGTGCCAGTAGCGTCTCCTACAATGAGCAGTTCTTC	CASSVSYNEQFF
.	TRBJ2-7	TRBV19	TRBD1	TGTGCCAGTAGTCCTACAGGGGGAACCTCCTACGAGCAGTACTTC	CASSPTGGTSYEQYF
once	TRBJ2-5	TRBV7-6	.	TGTGCCAGCAGCTTAGAGATGTTGAGCGGGACCCAGTACTTC	CASSLEMLSGTQYF
once	TRBJ2-5	TRBV18	TRBD1	TGTGCCAGCTCAGTCCTAAGGGACAGTAAAGAGACCCAGTACTTC	CASSVLRDSKETQYF
.	TRBJ1-2	TRBV7-9	.	TGTGCCAGCAGCTTACTAGGGGAGGGCTATGGCTACACCTTC	CASSLLGEGYGYTF
.	TRBJ2-1	TRBV15	.	TGTGCCACCAGCAGATATACGGGGGTGGGCGGTGAGCAGTTCTTC	CATSRYTGVGGEQFF
.	TRBJ1-5	TRBV7-2	TRBD1	TGTGCCAGCAGCTTAGGCTACAGGGGGCAGCCCCAGCATTTT	CASSLGYRGQPQHF
.	TRBJ2-1	TRBV7-2	TRBD2	TGTGCCAGCAGTTCCACCCCGGGACTAGCTGGGTTCTTC	CASSSTPGLAGFF
.	TRBJ2-2	TRBV7-3	.	TGTGCCAGCAGCCCAGGCCAGGGCACCGGGGAGCTGTTTTTT	CASSPGQGTGELFF
.	TRBJ1-1	TRBV25-1	.	TGTGCCAGCAGTGAATCCGGGTATCTGGACACTGAAGCTTTCTTT	CASSESGYLDTEAFF
.	TRBJ2-5	TRBV6-6	.	TGTGCCAGCAGTTACCCCGTGGAGGGAGAGACCCAGTACTTC	CASSYPVEGETQYF
few	TRBJ1-3	TRBV7-6	.	TGTGCCAGCAGCTTGCTACGGGATTACTCTGGAAACACCATATATTTT	CASSLLRDYSGNTIYF
.	TRBJ2-7	TRBV6-5	.	TGTGCCAGCACCGCGGGACTTTCCTCCTCCTACGAGCAGTACTTC	CASTAGLSSSYEQYF
once	TRBJ2-7	TRBV29-1	.	TGCAGCGTTGAAGACCCCAGATCGGGACACCCCCTCTACGAGCAGTACTTC	CSVEDPRSGHPLYEQYF
.	TRBJ1-1	TRBV15	.	TGTGCCACCAGCAGAAGGGGGATGGCTGAAGCTTTCTTT	CATSRRGMAEAFF
.	TRBJ2-6	TRBV19	.	TGTGCCAGTAGTGCCCGGAGGGACAGCCTCTCTGGGGCCAACGTCCTGACTTTC	CASSARRDSLSGANVLTF
.	TRBJ2-3	TRBV6-1	.	TGTGCCAGCAGTGAAACCCCAGGTACAAATACGCAGTATTTT	CASSETPGTNTQYF
.	TRBJ2-7	TRBV6-5	TRBD1	TGTGCCAGCAGTTACTCGGGACAGGGGGGCCACGAGCAGTACTTC	CASSYSGQGGHEQYF
.	TRBJ1-1	TRBV7-9	.	TGTGCCAGCAGCTTGGAGGGGGGGACTGAAGCTTTCTTT	CASSLEGGTEAFF
.	TRBJ2-1	TRBV27	.	TGTGCCAGCAGTTTAACCGGCGGGAATGAGCAGTTCTTC	CASSLTGGNEQFF
.	TRBJ2-5	TRBV7-8	TRBD2	TGTGCCAGCAGCTTCTTAGCGGGGGGTGGAGAGACCCAGTACTTC	CASSFLAGGGETQYF
.	TRBJ1-2	TRBV6-6	TRBD1	TGTGCCAGCAGTGTCCCGCCGGGACAGGGTGATGGCTACACCTTC	CASSVPPGQGDGYTF
.	TRBJ2-1	TRBV3-1/TRBV3-2	.	TGTGCCAGCAGCCAAGGACTAGCCTACAATGAGCAGTTCTTC	CASSQGLAYNEQFF
.	TRBJ1-5	TRBV6-5	TRBD1	TGTGCCAGCAGTTACGACAGGGCGGGCAATCAGCCCCAGCATTTT	CASSYDRAGNQPQHF